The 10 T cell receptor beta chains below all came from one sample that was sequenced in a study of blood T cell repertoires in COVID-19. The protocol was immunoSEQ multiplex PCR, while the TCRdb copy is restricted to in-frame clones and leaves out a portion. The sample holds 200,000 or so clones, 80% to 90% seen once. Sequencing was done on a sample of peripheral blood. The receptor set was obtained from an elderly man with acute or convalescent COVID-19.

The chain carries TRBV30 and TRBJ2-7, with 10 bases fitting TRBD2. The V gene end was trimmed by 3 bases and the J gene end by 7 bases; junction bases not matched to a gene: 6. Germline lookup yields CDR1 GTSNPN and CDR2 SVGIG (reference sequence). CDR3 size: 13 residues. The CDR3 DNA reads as TGTGCCTGGAGGGCTAGCGGGAGTTGGGAGCAGTACTTC. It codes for CAWRASGSWEQYF.

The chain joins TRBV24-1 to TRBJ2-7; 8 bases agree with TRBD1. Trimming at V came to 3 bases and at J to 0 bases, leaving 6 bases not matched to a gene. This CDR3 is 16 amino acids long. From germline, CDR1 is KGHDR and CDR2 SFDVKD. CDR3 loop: CATSDRTGRSSYEQYV. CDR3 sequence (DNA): TGTGCCACCAGTGATCGGACAGGGAGAAGCTCCTACGAGCAGTACGTC.

CDR3 sequence: CASSVGGSTDTQYF. Written as DNA, the CDR3 is TGTGCCAGCAGCGTAGGCGGGAGCACAGATACGCAGTATTTT. This chain uses TRBV9 with TRBJ2-3, with D tentatively TRBD2 (5 bases). V lost 0 bases to trimming and J lost 0 bases, with 5 bases between them. Germline assignment: CDR1 SGDLS and CDR2 YYNGEE. The CDR3 runs 14 residues.

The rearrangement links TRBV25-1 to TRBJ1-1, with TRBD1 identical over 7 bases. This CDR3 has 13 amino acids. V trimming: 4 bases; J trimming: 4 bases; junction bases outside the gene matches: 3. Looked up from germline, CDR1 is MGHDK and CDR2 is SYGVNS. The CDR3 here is CASSGTGATEAFF. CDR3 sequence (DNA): TGTGCCAGCAGTGGTACAGGGGCCACTGAAGCTTTCTTT.

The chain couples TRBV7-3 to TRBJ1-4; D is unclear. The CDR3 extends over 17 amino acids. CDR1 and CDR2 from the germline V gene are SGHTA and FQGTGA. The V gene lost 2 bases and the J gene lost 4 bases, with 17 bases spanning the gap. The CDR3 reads CASSLCTGSIINEKLFF. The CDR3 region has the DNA TGTGCCAGCAGCTTATGTACCGGGAGCATCATTAATGAAAAACTGTTTTTT. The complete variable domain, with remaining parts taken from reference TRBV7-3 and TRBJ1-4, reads GAGVSQTPSNKVTEKGKYVELRCDPISGHTALYWYRQSLGQGPEFLIYFQGTGAADDSGLPNDRFFAVRPEGSVSTLKIQRTERGDSAVYLCASSLCTGSIINEKLFFGSGTQLSVL.

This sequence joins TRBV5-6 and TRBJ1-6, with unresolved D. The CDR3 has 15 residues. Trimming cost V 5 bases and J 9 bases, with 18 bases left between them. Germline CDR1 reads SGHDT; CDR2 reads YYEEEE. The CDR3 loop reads CASSPEGRASSPLHF. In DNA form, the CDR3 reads TGTGCCAGCAGTCCTGAAGGGCGGGCAAGTTCACCCCTCCACTTT.

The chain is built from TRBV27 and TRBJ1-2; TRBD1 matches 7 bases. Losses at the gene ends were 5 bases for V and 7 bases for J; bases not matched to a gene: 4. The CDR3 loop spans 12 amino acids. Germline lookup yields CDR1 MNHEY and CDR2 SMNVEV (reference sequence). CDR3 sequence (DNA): TGTGCCAGCAGTACACAGGGGTCTGGCTACACCTTC. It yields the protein CASSTQGSGYTF.

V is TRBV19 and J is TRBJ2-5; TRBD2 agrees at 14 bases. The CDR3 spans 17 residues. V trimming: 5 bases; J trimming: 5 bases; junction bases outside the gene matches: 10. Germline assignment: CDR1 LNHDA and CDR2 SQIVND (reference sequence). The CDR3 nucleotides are TGTGCCAGTAGTCTCTCGGGACTAGCGGGAGCATGGGAGACCCAGTACTTC. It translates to CASSLSGLAGAWETQYF.

CDR3 sequence: CASRVVGDTQYF. The CDR3 DNA sequence: TGCGCCAGCAGAGTAGTCGGGGATACGCAGTATTTT. The gene calls are TRBV10-2 and TRBJ2-3, with D unresolved. The CDR3 loop spans 12 amino acids. CDR1 is WSHSY and CDR2 is SAAADI in the germline V gene. V lost 6 bases and J lost 6, with 10 bases in between.

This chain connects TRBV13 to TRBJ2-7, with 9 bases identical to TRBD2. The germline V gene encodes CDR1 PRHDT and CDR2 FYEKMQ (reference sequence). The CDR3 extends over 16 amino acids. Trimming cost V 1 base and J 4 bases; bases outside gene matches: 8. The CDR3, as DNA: TGTGCCAGCAGCTTAGTACGAGCGGGAGGTTGGTACGAGCAGTACTTC. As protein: CASSLVRAGGWYEQYF.